This paragraph reports one T cell receptor beta chain. There are 13 residues in the CDR3. Looked up from germline, CDR1 is KGHDR and CDR2 is SFDVKD. V dropped 7 bases and J dropped 1 base, with 9 bases sitting between them. The source of the sample is a study of blood T cell repertoires in COVID-19. Assay used: immunoSEQ multiplex PCR; TCRdb lists only in-frame clones, some missing. The sample has 150,000 to 180,000 clones; around 83% are singletons. This TCR derives from a woman in her sixties or seventies with COVID-19, enrolled during active disease. Source material: peripheral blood. The chain employs TRBV24-1 and TRBJ1-1; D ambiguous. CDR3 sequence reads: CATSQSGNTEAFF. CDR3 bases: TGTGCCACCAGCCAATCCGGGAACACTGAAGCTTTCTTT.